This T cell receptor beta chain was retrieved from a study of low-dose radiotherapy and immunotherapy resistance in tumors. Study-level information: The schedule for Cohort 2 used 1 Gy per fraction every two weeks, which added up to 13 Gy over 26 weeks.

Time point noted: after trial treatment. Treatment indicated: LDRT plus nivolumab, ipilimumab, low-dose cyclophosphamide and aspirin (RACIN trial). Eligible patients bore advanced solid tumors devoid of tumor-infiltrating lymphocytes. The CDR3 is 14 amino acids. The ends were cut back, 10 bases at V and 3 bases at J, with 17 bases in the middle. Priming of first-strand cDNA relied on TRAV- and TRBV-specific primers (covering alpha and beta chains). A constant-region primer paired with the V-primer adapter amplified TCRs over approximately 20 PCR cycles. TCRdb re-called the reads with MiXCR, one entry per CDR3 protein. The sample shows roughly 95,000 distinct CDR3 sequences, 20% to 25% of them seen only once.

This receptor was identified in a female donor with ovarian cancer. V and J are TRBV12-3 or TRBV12-4 and TRBJ2-3, with D tentatively TRBD1 or TRBD2 (5 bases each). The specimen was PBMCs, collected after low-dose radiotherapy plus immunotherapy. The CDR3 sequence: CATGDAGWTDTQYF. The CDR3 nucleotides are TGTGCCACCGGGGACGCTGGGTGGACAGATACGCAGTATTTT.